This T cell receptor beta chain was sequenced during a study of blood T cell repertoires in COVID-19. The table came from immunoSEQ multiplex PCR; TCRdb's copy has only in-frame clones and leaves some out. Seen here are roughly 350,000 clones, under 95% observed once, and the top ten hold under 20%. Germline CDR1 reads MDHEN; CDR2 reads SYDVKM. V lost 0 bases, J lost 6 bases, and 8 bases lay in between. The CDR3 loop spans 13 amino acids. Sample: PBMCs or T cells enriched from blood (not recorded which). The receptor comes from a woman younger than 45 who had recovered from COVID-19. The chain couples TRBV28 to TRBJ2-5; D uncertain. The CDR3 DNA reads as TGTGCCAGCAGTTTATGGGGCACCCAGACCCAGTACTTC. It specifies CASSLWGTQTQYF.